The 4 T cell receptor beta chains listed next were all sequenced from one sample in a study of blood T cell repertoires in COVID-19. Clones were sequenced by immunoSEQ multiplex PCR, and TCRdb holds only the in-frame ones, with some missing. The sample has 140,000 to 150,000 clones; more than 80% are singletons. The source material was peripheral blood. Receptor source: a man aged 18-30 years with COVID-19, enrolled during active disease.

The CDR3 protein is CASSHLLAGNSNEQFF. CDR3 nucleotide sequence: TGTGCCAGCAGCCACCTCCTAGCGGGTAATAGCAATGAGCAGTTCTTC. The chain carries TRBV21-1 and TRBJ2-1; whether TRBD2, the table's D call, matches the DNA was not checked. TRBV21-1 is a recognized pseudogene. This CDR3 region has 16 residues.

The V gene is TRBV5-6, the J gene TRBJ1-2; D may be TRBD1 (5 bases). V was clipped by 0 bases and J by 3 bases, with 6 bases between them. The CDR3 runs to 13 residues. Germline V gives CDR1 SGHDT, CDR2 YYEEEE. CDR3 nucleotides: TGTGCCAGCAGCTTGGGCAGGGACTATGGCTACACCTTC. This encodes CASSLGRDYGYTF.

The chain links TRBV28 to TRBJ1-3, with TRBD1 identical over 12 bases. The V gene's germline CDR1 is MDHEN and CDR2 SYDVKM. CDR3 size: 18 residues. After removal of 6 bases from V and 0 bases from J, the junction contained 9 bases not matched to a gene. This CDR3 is CASSPFGTGGLSGNTIYF. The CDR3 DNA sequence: TGTGCCAGCAGCCCCTTTGGGACAGGGGGCCTCTCTGGAAACACCATATATTTT.

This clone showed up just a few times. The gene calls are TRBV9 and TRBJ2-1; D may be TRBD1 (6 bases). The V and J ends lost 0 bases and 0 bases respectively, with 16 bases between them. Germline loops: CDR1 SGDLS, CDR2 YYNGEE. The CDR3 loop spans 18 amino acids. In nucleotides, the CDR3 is TGTGCCAGCAGCGTAGGTTCGGGACATACATCCTCCTACAATGAGCAGTTCTTC. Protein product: CASSVGSGHTSSYNEQFF.